This paragraph reports one T cell receptor beta chain. TCRdb's copy holds only in-frame clones and misses some; the assay was immunoSEQ multiplex PCR. Among a few hundred thousand clones listed, 70% to 90% were seen once. The record originates from a study of blood T cell repertoires in COVID-19. About the research overall: There were acute and convalescent COVID-19 samples, and they came from the United States, Italy and Spain. The analysed material was cDNA or gDNA that came from T cells, B-cell-depleted T cells, or PBMCs.

In Cohort 3, a recovered donor had either two negative PCRs, clearance, or symptom resolution. CDR1 and CDR2 (germline): MNHNY, SVGAGI (reference sequence). V shed 0 bases and J shed 3 bases, with 12 bases lying between them. CDR3 size: 15 residues. This receptor was taken from a man aged 25-40 years who had recovered from COVID-19. Sequenced: PBMCs or T cells enriched from blood (not recorded which). The gene calls are TRBV6-6 and TRBJ2-7; maybe TRBD1 (6 bases). The CDR3 DNA sequence: TGTGCCAGCAGTTACTCGATGACAGGTTTCTACGAGCAGTACTTC. Translated, it gives CASSYSMTGFYEQYF.